One and the same sample provided the 10 T cell receptor beta chains below, sequenced in a study of early T cells in non-severe SARS-CoV-2 infection. MiXCR, run by TCRdb on the 5' RACE reads, gives a single entry per CDR3 protein. Of about 30,000 distinct CDR3 sequences listed, roughly 6.6% are singletons. What was sequenced was whole blood. The receptors come from an adult who was a healthcare worker with PCR-confirmed SARS-CoV-2 infection or an uninfected control (not recorded which).

The table lists this clonotype with many counts. The chain uses TRBV20-1 and TRBJ2-5; D ambiguous. The ends were cut back, 0 bases at V and 2 bases at J, with 7 bases in the middle. Germline V gene sequence: CDR1 DFQATT, CDR2 SNEGSKA (reference sequence). The CDR3 contains 13 residues. CDR3 nucleotides: TGCAGTGCTAGAGATCCCCTTCAAGAGACCCAGTACTTC. Its translation is CSARDPLQETQYF.

This clonotype came up many times. CDR3 in amino acids: CASSADRGSQPQHF. The DNA for the CDR3 is TGTGCCAGTAGTGCGGACAGGGGATCCCAGCCCCAGCATTTT. The V and J genes are TRBV19 and TRBJ1-5, with 9 bases identical to TRBD1. Germline CDR1 LNHDA, CDR2 SQIVND (reference sequence). This CDR3 has 14 amino acids. V shed 5 bases, J shed 7 bases, and the junction held 6 bases outside the gene matches.

This clonotype came up many times. J is TRBJ2-7 and V is TRBV4-3, with TRBD2 as a possible D gene (5 bases). Deletions cut 3 bases from V and 3 bases from J, with 12 bases between. CDR3 length: 14 amino acids. CDR1 and CDR2 (germline): LGHNA, YSLEER. The CDR3: CASSHSHGVYEQYF. For the CDR3, the DNA is TGCGCCAGCAGCCACTCGCACGGGGTCTACGAGCAGTACTTC.

This clonotype was counted ten times or more. The genes are TRBV7-9 and TRBJ2-3, with TRBD2 as a possible D gene (6 bases). Germline V gene sequence: CDR1 SEHNR, CDR2 FQNEAQ (reference sequence). The CDR3 contains 14 residues. V lost 5 bases and J lost 14, with 23 bases in between. CDR3 region: CASSPLFRDSSSYF. CDR3 coding DNA: TGTGCCAGCAGCCCGCTCTTCCGGGACTCCAGCTCGTATTTT. Supplemented by reference TRBV7-9 and TRBJ2-3, the full variable domain reads DTGVSQNPRHKITKRGQNVTFRCDPISEHNRLYWYRQTLGQGPEFLTYFQNEAQLEKSRLLSDRFSAERPKGSFSTLEIQRTEQGDSAMYLCASSPLFRDSSSYFGPGTRLTVL.

Ten or more counts support this clonotype. The chain recombines TRBV6-1 with TRBJ2-4; D is perhaps TRBD1 (6 bases). CDR3 length: 15 residues. The germline CDR1 and CDR2 sequences are MNHNS and SASEGT. V was cut by 0 bases and J by 2 bases, with 8 bases left in between. Here the CDR3 reads CASSEAQGTKNIQYF. CDR3 in DNA: TGTGCCAGCAGTGAAGCGCAGGGGACCAAAAACATTCAGTACTTC.

This clonotype appeared many times. J is TRBJ1-5 and V is TRBV19; D gene ambiguous. This CDR3 is built from 17 residues. Germline CDR1 reads LNHDA; CDR2 reads SQIVND (reference sequence). Trimming removed 5 bases from V and 0 bases from J, with 17 bases in between. CDR3 in DNA: TGTGCCAGTAGTCTCCGGACCGACACCTTTAGCAATCAGCCCCAGCATTTT. It yields the protein CASSLRTDTFSNQPQHF.

This clonotype has at least ten counts. This chain links TRBV19 with TRBJ2-3; 10 nucleotides match TRBD2. V dropped 4 bases and J dropped 4; count of bases not matched to a gene: 5. CDR1 and CDR2 (germline): LNHDA, SQIVND (reference sequence). CDR3 length: 15 amino acids. CDR3 nucleotide sequence: TGTGCCAGTAGTACTAGCGGGAGTAGAGCAGATACGCAGTATTTT. Translating it yields CASSTSGSRADTQYF.

This clonotype was found many times. The genes are TRBV6-2 or TRBV6-3 and TRBJ1-1; perhaps TRBD1 as D (6 bases). Germline V gene data show CDR1 as MNHEY and CDR2 as SVGEGT. The CDR3 extends over 15 amino acids. The V end was cut by 7 bases, the J end by 5 bases, with 20 bases between. In nucleotides, the CDR3 is TGTGCCAGCACGCGCGAGGGGGGGCTGGGGACTGAAGCTTTCTTT. Its protein product is CASTREGGLGTEAFF.

The J gene is TRBJ2-5, the V gene TRBV5-1; D is ambiguous. Germline CDR1 is SGHRS and CDR2 is YFSETQ. The CDR3 totals 14 residues. Trimming cost V 0 bases and J 1 base, with 7 bases left between them. The CDR3 coding sequence is TGCGCCAGCAGCTTGGTAAACAGCCAAGAGACCCAGTACTTC. Protein sequence: CASSLVNSQETQYF.

The chain has TRBV5-1 and TRBJ2-6; perhaps TRBD1 as D (5 bases). Trimming stripped 4 bases from V and 2 bases from J, with 10 bases between. This CDR3 comprises 15 residues. Germline V gives CDR1 SGHRS, CDR2 YFSETQ. The CDR3 loop is CASSPDSTGANVLTF. Here the CDR3 DNA reads TGCGCCAGCAGCCCCGACAGTACTGGGGCCAACGTCCTGACTTTC.